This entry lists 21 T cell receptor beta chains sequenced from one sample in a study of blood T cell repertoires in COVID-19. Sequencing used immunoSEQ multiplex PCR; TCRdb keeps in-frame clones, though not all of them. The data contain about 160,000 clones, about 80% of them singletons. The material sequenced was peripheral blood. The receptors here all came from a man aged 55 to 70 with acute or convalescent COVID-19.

The CDR3, as DNA: TGTGCCAGCAGCCGAACAGGGGGCTCGGACGAGCAGTACTTC. Amino acids: CASSRTGGSDEQYF. The rearrangement links TRBV6-5 to TRBJ2-7, with 9 nucleotides matching TRBD1. J lost 5 bases, V lost 6 bases, and 8 bases had no gene match. Germline-derived CDR1 and CDR2 are MNHEY and SVGAGI. CDR3 length: 14 amino acids.

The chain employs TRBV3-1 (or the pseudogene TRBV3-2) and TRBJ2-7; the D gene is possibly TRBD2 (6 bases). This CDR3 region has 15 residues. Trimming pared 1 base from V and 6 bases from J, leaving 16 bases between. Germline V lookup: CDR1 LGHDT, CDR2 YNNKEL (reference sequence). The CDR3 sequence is CASSQGGYQAGEQYF. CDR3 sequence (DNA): TGTGCCAGCAGCCAAGGGGGTTATCAAGCGGGCGAGCAGTACTTC.

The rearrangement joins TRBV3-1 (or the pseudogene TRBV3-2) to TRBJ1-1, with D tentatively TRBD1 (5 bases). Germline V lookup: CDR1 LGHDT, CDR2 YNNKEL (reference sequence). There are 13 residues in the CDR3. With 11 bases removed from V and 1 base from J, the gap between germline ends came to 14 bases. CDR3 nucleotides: TGTGCCCTGCGGCAGGGCAGGAACACTGAAGCTTTCTTT. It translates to CALRQGRNTEAFF.

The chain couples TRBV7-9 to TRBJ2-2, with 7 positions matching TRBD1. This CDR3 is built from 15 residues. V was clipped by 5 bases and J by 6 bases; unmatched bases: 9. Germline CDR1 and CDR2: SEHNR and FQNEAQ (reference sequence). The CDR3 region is CASSPETGVAGELFF. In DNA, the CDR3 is TGTGCCAGCAGCCCCGAAACAGGGGTTGCCGGGGAGCTGTTTTTT. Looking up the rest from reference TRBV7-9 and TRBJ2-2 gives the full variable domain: DTGVSQNPRHKITKRGQNVTFRCDPISEHNRLYWYRQTLGQGPEFLTYFQNEAQLEKSRLLSDRFSAERPKGSFSTLEIQRTEQGDSAMYLCASSPETGVAGELFFGEGSRLTVL.

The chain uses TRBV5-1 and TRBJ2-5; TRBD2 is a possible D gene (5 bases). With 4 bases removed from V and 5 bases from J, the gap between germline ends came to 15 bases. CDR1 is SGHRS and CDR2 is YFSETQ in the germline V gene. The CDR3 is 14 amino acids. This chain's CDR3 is CASSDLGGTETQYF. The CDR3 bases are TGCGCCAGCAGCGATCTAGGAGGAACGGAGACCCAGTACTTC.

CDR3 region: CASSSGGANSYEQYF. The DNA for the CDR3 is TGCGCCAGCAGTTCAGGGGGTGCGAACTCCTACGAGCAGTACTTC. The chain combines TRBV5-1 with TRBJ2-7, with 7 bases matching TRBD1. This CDR3 comprises 15 residues. The J segment lost 0 bases and the V segment lost 5 bases, leaving 8 bases of the junction unmatched. The germline CDR1 and CDR2 sequences are SGHRS and YFSETQ.

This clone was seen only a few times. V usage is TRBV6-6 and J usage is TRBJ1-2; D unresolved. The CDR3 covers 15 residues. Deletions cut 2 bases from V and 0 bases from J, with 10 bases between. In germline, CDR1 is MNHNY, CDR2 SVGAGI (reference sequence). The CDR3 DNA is TGTGCCAGCAGTTACATGTCAGGCGCTAACTATGGCTACACCTTC. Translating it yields CASSYMSGANYGYTF.

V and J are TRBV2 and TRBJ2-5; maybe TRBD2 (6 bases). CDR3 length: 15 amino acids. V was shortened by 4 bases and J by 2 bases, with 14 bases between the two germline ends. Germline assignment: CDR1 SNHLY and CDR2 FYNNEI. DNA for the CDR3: TGTGCCAGCAGTGCCCGGGAGCGGGTGCAAGAGACCCAGTACTTC. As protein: CASSARERVQETQYF.

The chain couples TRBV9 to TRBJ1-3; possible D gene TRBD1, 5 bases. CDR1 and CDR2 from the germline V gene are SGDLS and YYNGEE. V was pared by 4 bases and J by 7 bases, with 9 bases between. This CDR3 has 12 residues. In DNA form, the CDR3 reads TGTGCCAGCAGCCTCGGGGGGAACACCATATATTTT. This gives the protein CASSLGGNTIYF.

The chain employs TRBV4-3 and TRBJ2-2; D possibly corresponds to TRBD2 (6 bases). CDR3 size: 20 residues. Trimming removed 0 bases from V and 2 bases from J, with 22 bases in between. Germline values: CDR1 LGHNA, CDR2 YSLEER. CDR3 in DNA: TGCGCCAGCAGCCAAGAAGTATCCCTTTACGGGGGATCCAACACCGGGGAGCTGTTTTTT. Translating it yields CASSQEVSLYGGSNTGELFF.

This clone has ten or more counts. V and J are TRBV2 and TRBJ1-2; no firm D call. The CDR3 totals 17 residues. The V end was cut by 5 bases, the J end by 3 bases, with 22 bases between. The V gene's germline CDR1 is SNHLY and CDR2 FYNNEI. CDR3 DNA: TGTGCCAGCAGTACGGGGAGTGACCTCCCGTCCGACTATGGCTACACCTTC. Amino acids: CASSTGSDLPSDYGYTF.

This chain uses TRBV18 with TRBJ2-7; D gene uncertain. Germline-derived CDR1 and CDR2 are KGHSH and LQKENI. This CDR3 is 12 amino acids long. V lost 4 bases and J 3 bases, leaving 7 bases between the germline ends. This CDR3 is CASSLDLYEQYF. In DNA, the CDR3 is TGTGCCAGCTCACTAGATCTCTACGAGCAGTACTTC.

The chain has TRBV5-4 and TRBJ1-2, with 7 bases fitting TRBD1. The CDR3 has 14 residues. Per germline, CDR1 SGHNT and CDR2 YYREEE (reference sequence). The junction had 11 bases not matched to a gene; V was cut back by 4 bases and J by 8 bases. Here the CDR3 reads CASSPNGQAAGYTF. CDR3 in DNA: TGTGCCAGCAGCCCGAACGGACAGGCCGCCGGCTACACCTTC.

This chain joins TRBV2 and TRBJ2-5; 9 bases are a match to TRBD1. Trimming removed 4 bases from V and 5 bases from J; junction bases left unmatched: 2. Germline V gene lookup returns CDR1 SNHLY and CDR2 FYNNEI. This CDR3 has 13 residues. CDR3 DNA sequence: TGTGCCAGCAGTGTCGGGACAGGGGAGACCCAGTACTTC. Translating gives CASSVGTGETQYF.

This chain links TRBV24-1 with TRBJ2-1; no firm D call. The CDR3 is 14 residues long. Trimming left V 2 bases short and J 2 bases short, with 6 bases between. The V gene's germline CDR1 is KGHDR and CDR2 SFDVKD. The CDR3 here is CATSDYGTYNEQFF. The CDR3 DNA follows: TGTGCCACCAGTGATTATGGCACCTACAATGAGCAGTTCTTC.

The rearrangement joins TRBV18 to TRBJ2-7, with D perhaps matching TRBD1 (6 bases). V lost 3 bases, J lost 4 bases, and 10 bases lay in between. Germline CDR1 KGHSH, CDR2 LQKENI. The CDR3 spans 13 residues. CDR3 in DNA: TGTGCCAGCTCACCCGGACAGAGATACGAGCAGTACTTC. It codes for CASSPGQRYEQYF.

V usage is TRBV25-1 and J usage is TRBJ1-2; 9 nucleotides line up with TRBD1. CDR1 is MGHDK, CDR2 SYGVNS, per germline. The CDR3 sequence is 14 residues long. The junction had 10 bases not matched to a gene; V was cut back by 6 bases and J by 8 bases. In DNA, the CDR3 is TGTGCCAGCAGACCAGACAGGGGGGATAGAGGCTACACCTTC. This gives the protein CASRPDRGDRGYTF.

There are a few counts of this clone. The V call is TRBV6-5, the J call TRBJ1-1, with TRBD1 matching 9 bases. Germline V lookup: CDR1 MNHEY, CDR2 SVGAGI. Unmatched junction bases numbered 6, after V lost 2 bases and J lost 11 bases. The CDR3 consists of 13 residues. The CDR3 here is CASSYGQGTGAFF. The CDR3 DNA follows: TGTGCCAGCAGTTACGGACAGGGGACGGGGGCTTTCTTT.

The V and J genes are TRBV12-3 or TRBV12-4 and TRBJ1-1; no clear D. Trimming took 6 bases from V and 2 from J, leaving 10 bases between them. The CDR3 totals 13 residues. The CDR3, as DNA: TGTGCCAGCAGGCCACTAGCCAACACTGAAGCTTTCTTT. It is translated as CASRPLANTEAFF.

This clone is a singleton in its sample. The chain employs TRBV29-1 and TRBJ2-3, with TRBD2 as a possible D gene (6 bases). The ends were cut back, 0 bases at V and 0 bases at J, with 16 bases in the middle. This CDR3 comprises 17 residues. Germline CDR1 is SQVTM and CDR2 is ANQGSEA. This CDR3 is CSVEEALERGSTDTQYF. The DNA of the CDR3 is TGCAGCGTTGAAGAGGCGCTGGAACGGGGGAGCACAGATACGCAGTATTTT.

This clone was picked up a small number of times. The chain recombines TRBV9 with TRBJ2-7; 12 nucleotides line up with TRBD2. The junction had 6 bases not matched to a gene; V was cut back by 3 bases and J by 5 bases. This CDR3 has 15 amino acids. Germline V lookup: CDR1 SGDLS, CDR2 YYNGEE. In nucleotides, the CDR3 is TGTGCCAGCAGCGCAGCTAGCGGGGGGGCCCACGAGCAGTACTTC. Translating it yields CASSAASGGAHEQYF.